Described below is a single T cell receptor beta chain sequence and its context. Measured with immunoSEQ multiplex PCR; TCRdb has only the in-frame clones, and not every one. Seen here are about 98,000 clones, roughly 89% observed once, and the top ten hold approximately 4%. The data derive from a study of cytomegalovirus exposure and HLA in healthy donors. Germline V gene sequence: CDR1 MDHEN, CDR2 SYDVKM. V lost 5 bases and J lost 1, with 9 bases in between. The CDR3 loop spans 14 amino acids. Sequences were obtained from PBMCs. The J gene is TRBJ1-5, the V gene TRBV28; D is perhaps TRBD1 (6 bases). This sequence originates from a woman in her twenties or thirties in good health and CMV-seronegative. CDR3 nucleotide sequence: TGTGCCAGCAGTCCAGGACAGAGCAATCAGCCCCAGCATTTT. Its translation: CASSPGQSNQPQHF.